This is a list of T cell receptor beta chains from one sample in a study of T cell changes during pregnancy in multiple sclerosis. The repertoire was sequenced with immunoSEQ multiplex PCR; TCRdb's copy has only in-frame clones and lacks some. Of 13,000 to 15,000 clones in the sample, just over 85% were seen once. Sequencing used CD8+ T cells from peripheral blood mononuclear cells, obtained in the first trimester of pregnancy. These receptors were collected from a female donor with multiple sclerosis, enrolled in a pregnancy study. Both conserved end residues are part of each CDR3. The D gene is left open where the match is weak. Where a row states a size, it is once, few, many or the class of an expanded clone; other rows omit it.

CDR3aa: CASSVWDRGPYEQYF
CDR3nt: TGTGCCAGCAGCGTATGGGACAGGGGTCCCTACGAGCAGTACTTC
len: 15
j_gene: TRBJ2-7
v_gene: TRBV6-1
d_gene: TRBD1
abundance: NA

CDR3aa: CASSEITQENTEAFF
CDR3nt: TGTGCCAGCAGTGAAATAACGCAGGAGAACACTGAAGCTTTCTTT
len: 15
j_gene: TRBJ1-1
v_gene: TRBV2
d_gene: NA
abundance: medium-sized

CDR3aa: CASSFGTGNPNEQFF
CDR3nt: TGTGCCAGCAGCTTCGGGACAGGGAATCCCAATGAGCAGTTCTTC
len: 15
j_gene: TRBJ2-1
v_gene: TRBV5-6
d_gene: TRBD1
abundance: once

CDR3aa: CASSLAGDGVGELFF
CDR3nt: TGTGCCAGCAGCCTAGCGGGAGATGGTGTCGGGGAGCTGTTTTTT
len: 15
j_gene: TRBJ2-2
v_gene: TRBV6-5
d_gene: TRBD2
abundance: once

CDR3aa: CASSQRTSGGHEQYF
CDR3nt: TGCGCCAGCAGCCAACGGACTAGCGGGGGCCACGAGCAGTACTTC
len: 15
j_gene: TRBJ2-7
v_gene: TRBV5-1
d_gene: TRBD2
abundance: once

CDR3aa: CASSIGGLLSGEQYF
CDR3nt: TGTGCCAGTAGTATTGGCGGTCTATTATCGGGCGAGCAGTACTTC
len: 15
j_gene: TRBJ2-7
v_gene: TRBV19
d_gene: NA
abundance: NA

CDR3aa: CASSLGGRGGNQPQHF
CDR3nt: TGTGCCAGCAGCTTAGGGGGGCGAGGTGGCAATCAGCCCCAGCATTTT
len: 16
j_gene: TRBJ1-5
v_gene: TRBV7-9
d_gene: NA
abundance: NA

CDR3aa: CASSWRTGGHPIIRTDTQYF
CDR3nt: TGCGCCAGCAGCTGGCGGACAGGGGGCCATCCAATTATCCGCACAGATACGCAGTATTTT
len: 20
j_gene: TRBJ2-3
v_gene: TRBV5-1
d_gene: TRBD1
abundance: NA

CDR3aa: CASSPGGSYEQYF
CDR3nt: TGTGCCAGCAGTCCAGGGGGCTCCTACGAGCAGTACTTC
len: 13
j_gene: TRBJ2-7
v_gene: TRBV5-8
d_gene: TRBD1
abundance: few

CDR3aa: CASSQEGSNQPQHF
CDR3nt: TGCGCCAGCAGCCAAGAGGGCAGTAATCAGCCCCAGCATTTT
len: 14
j_gene: TRBJ1-5
v_gene: TRBV4-1
d_gene: NA
abundance: NA

CDR3aa: CASSQDDRNYGYTF
CDR3nt: TGCGCCAGCAGCCAAGATGACAGAAACTATGGCTACACCTTC
len: 14
j_gene: TRBJ1-2
v_gene: TRBV4-1
d_gene: NA
abundance: NA

CDR3aa: CASSIEGTPRDCYEQYF
CDR3nt: TGTGCCAGTAGTATAGAGGGGACCCCGAGGGACTGCTACGAGCAGTACTTC
len: 17
j_gene: TRBJ2-7
v_gene: TRBV19
d_gene: NA
abundance: NA

CDR3aa: CASSSVTGGLFF
CDR3nt: TGTGCCAGCAGCTCCGTAACGGGGGGCCTGTTCTTC
len: 12
j_gene: TRBJ2-1
v_gene: TRBV7-2
d_gene: NA
abundance: once

CDR3aa: CASSYSNPRVGIQYF
CDR3nt: TGTGCCAGCAGTTACTCGAATCCCAGGGTGGGCATTCAGTACTTC
len: 15
j_gene: TRBJ2-4
v_gene: TRBV6-5
d_gene: NA
abundance: once

CDR3aa: CASSLRKDGGAHNEQFF
CDR3nt: TGCGCCAGCAGCCTTAGAAAAGACGGGGGGGCCCACAATGAGCAGTTCTTC
len: 17
j_gene: TRBJ2-1
v_gene: TRBV4-1
d_gene: TRBD2
abundance: few

CDR3aa: CASSVEVGAGTGTQYF
CDR3nt: TGTGCCAGCAGCGTAGAGGTGGGGGCCGGAACTGGGACCCAGTACTTC
len: 16
j_gene: TRBJ2-5
v_gene: TRBV9
d_gene: NA
abundance: NA

CDR3aa: CSVGALTGPQAFF
CDR3nt: TGCAGCGTTGGGGCCCTGACAGGGCCTCAAGCTTTCTTT
len: 13
j_gene: TRBJ1-1
v_gene: TRBV29-1
d_gene: TRBD1
abundance: NA

CDR3aa: CASSQAPLSGVGYEQYF
CDR3nt: TGCGCCAGCAGCCAAGCTCCCCTAAGCGGGGTCGGATACGAGCAGTACTTC
len: 17
j_gene: TRBJ2-7
v_gene: TRBV4-1
d_gene: TRBD2
abundance: once

CDR3aa: CASRGDSYTEAFF
CDR3nt: TGTGCCAGCAGAGGTGACAGCTACACTGAAGCTTTCTTT
len: 13
j_gene: TRBJ1-1
v_gene: TRBV27
d_gene: NA
abundance: NA

CDR3aa: CASSLVGQAKNIQYF
CDR3nt: TGCGCCAGCAGCTTGGTGGGGCAAGCCAAAAACATTCAGTACTTC
len: 15
j_gene: TRBJ2-4
v_gene: TRBV5-1
d_gene: NA
abundance: NA

CDR3aa: CASSYSQGLATEAFF
CDR3nt: TGTGCCAGCAGTTACTCTCAGGGCTTAGCCACTGAAGCTTTCTTT
len: 15
j_gene: TRBJ1-1
v_gene: TRBV6-5
d_gene: NA
abundance: NA

CDR3aa: CASSQNRGTGELFF
CDR3nt: TGCGCCAGCAGCCAGAACAGGGGAACCGGGGAGCTGTTTTTT
len: 14
j_gene: TRBJ2-2
v_gene: TRBV4-1
d_gene: TRBD1
abundance: NA

CDR3aa: CASSSVQGNVETQYF
CDR3nt: TGCGCCAGCAGCTCCGTACAGGGGAATGTAGAGACCCAGTACTTC
len: 15
j_gene: TRBJ2-5
v_gene: TRBV5-1
d_gene: TRBD1
abundance: NA

CDR3aa: CASSPGGGYTYGYTF
CDR3nt: TGTGCCAGCAGTCCGGGGGGAGGATATACTTATGGCTACACCTTC
len: 15
j_gene: TRBJ1-2
v_gene: TRBV6-6
d_gene: NA
abundance: NA

CDR3aa: CASSPGAGSGANVLTF
CDR3nt: TGTGCCAGCAGCCCAGGGGCTGGCTCTGGGGCCAACGTCCTGACTTTC
len: 16
j_gene: TRBJ2-6
v_gene: TRBV7-9
d_gene: NA
abundance: NA

CDR3aa: CASSPLRRDIQETQYF
CDR3nt: TGTGCCAGCTCACCATTGAGAAGGGACATTCAAGAGACCCAGTACTTC
len: 16
j_gene: TRBJ2-5
v_gene: TRBV18
d_gene: NA
abundance: NA

CDR3aa: CASSLIAGGRSQNEQFF
CDR3nt: TGTGCCAGCAGCTTAATAGCGGGAGGGCGGAGTCAGAATGAGCAGTTCTTC
len: 17
j_gene: TRBJ2-1
v_gene: TRBV13
d_gene: TRBD2
abundance: NA

CDR3aa: CASSGPGQKRAREAFF
CDR3nt: TGTGCCAGCAGTGGACCGGGACAAAAGAGGGCCCGTGAAGCTTTCTTT
len: 16
j_gene: TRBJ1-1
v_gene: TRBV27
d_gene: NA
abundance: NA

CDR3aa: CASSAGASPSDEQFF
CDR3nt: TGTGCCAGCAGCGCCGGAGCGAGCCCTTCTGATGAGCAGTTCTTC
len: 15
j_gene: TRBJ2-1
v_gene: TRBV9
d_gene: NA
abundance: NA